This TCR beta chain came from a study of breast tumors, draining lymph nodes, adjacent tissues. Notes on the study in general: The data were judged consistent with most tumor T cells coming from lymph node and expanding in tumor. Tumor and nontumor repertoires were significantly more similar in luminal-like than in basal-like breast cancer. Compared with lymph nodes, tumors were less diverse; compared with nontumor tissue, more. That most tumor T cells come from lymph nodes remained unproven.

TCRdb called the multiplex PCR reads again in MiXCR, with one record for every CDR3 protein. The sample has about 230,000 distinct CDR3 sequences, around 32% seen once. Axillary draining lymph nodes of breast cancer patients supplied the node samples. V lost 3 bases and J 1 base, leaving 19 bases between the germline ends. Germline values: CDR1 SGHNT, CDR2 YYREEE (reference sequence). The CDR3 extends over 17 amino acids. This clonotype was seen ten or more times. Antigen specificity is unknown. V and J are TRBV5-4 and TRBJ2-5; possibly TRBD1 or TRBD2 for D (5 bases each). Sequencing was carried out using axillary lymph node tissue. This TCR was recovered from a female donor with breast cancer. Some clones in this sample may be carry-over from other donors' samples. The CDR3 DNA reads as TGTGCCAGCAGCTCACGGCGAGGGGCCCAGCTCCAAGAGACCCAGTACTTC. Translating gives CASSSRRGAQLQETQYF.